This is a list of T cell receptor beta chains from one sample in a study of T cell repertoires in cytomegalovirus infection. These TCRs are of unknown antigen specificity. TCRdb reprocessed the reads with MiXCR, giving one entry per CDR3 protein. The data show 650,000 to 900,000 distinct CDR3 sequences, roughly 29% seen once. The specimen comprised cultured CD8+ T cells from PBMCs, sampled from culture after CMV antigen stimulation. These receptors all come from a human donor in good health (CMV status not recorded). Some clones in this sample may be carry-over from other donors' samples. CDR3s include the opening cysteine and the closing phenylalanine or tryptophan. A D gene is named only where the DNA matches it firmly. Only some rows state a clone size, as once, few, many or a class for expanded clones.

14	TRBD1	TRBV10-3	.	TRBJ1-2	CAISGEGQGYGYTF	TGTGCCATCAGTGGCGAGGGACAGGGCTATGGCTACACCTTC
14	.	TRBV9	.	TRBJ1-5	CASSVGGQTQPQHF	TGTGCCAGCAGCGTAGGCGGGCAGACTCAGCCCCAGCATTTT
14	.	TRBV20-1	.	TRBJ2-1	CSARDLRGVDEQFF	TGCAGTGCCCGGGACTTGAGAGGGGTCGATGAGCAGTTCTTC
15	.	TRBV12-3/TRBV12-4	.	TRBJ1-2	CACSLGRPGIYGYTF	TGTGCCTGCAGTTTAGGGCGACCGGGGATCTATGGCTACACCTTC
14	.	TRBV5-1	.	TRBJ1-3	CASDDRDSGNTIYF	TGCGCCAGCGATGACAGAGACTCTGGAAACACCATATATTTT
16	TRBD1	TRBV4-1	.	TRBJ2-3	CASSQERTGITDTQYF	TGCGCCAGCAGCCAAGAACGGACAGGGATTACAGATACGCAGTATTTT
11	TRBD2	TRBV7-9	few	TRBJ2-1	CASNRLAEQFF	TGTGCCAGCAACCGACTAGCAGAGCAGTTCTTC
13	.	TRBV2	.	TRBJ2-1	CASSEEGYNEQFF	TGTGCCAGCAGTGAAGAAGGGTACAATGAGCAGTTCTTC
17	TRBD1	TRBV14	few	TRBJ2-3	CASSQLQGDPSTDTQYF	TGTGCCAGCAGCCAACTACAGGGGGATCCCAGCACAGATACGCAGTATTTT
15	.	TRBV19	.	TRBJ2-3	CASSMGQRSTDTQYF	TGTGCCAGTAGTATGGGCCAGAGAAGCACAGATACGCAGTATTTT
13	TRBD1	TRBV10-3	.	TRBJ1-1	CAISEWGQGEAFF	TGTGCCATCAGTGAGTGGGGACAGGGTGAAGCTTTCTTT
14	.	TRBV20-1	.	TRBJ1-1	CSALRAGSYTEAFF	TGCAGTGCCCTTAGGGCAGGTTCGTACACTGAAGCTTTCTTT
15	TRBD2	TRBV12-3/TRBV12-4	few	TRBJ2-5	CASSTAGTSGETQYF	TGTGCCAGCAGTACGGCCGGGACTAGCGGGGAGACCCAGTACTTC
15	.	TRBV19	many	TRBJ1-5	CASSIARYSNQPQHF	TGTGCCAGTAGTATAGCCCGTTATAGCAATCAGCCCCAGCATTTT
15	.	TRBV10-2	.	TRBJ1-5	CASSESQAGNQPQHF	TGCGCCAGCAGTGAGAGTCAGGCCGGCAATCAGCCCCAGCATTTT
14	.	TRBV5-6	many	TRBJ2-3	CASSLGRSTDTQYF	TGTGCCAGCAGCTTGGGCCGAAGCACAGATACGCAGTATTTT
14	.	TRBV7-9	.	TRBJ2-1	CASSMATNYNEQFF	TGTGCCAGCAGCATGGCCACGAACTACAATGAGCAGTTCTTC
12	TRBD1	TRBV2	many	TRBJ1-2	CATGTERRGYTF	TGTGCCACCGGGACAGAGCGGCGTGGCTACACCTTC
15	TRBD1	TRBV7-6	medium-sized	TRBJ2-5	CASSLRTGDGETQYF	TGTGCCAGCAGCTTAAGGACAGGGGATGGGGAGACCCAGTACTTC
17	TRBD1	TRBV7-2	few	TRBJ2-2	CASSFSLGDSLFGELFF	TGTGCCAGCAGCTTTTCCCTCGGGGACAGCCTATTCGGGGAGCTGTTTTTT
15	TRBD1	TRBV2	.	TRBJ2-1	CASSPGTGAAREQFF	TGTGCCAGCAGCCCCGGGACAGGGGCCGCCAGGGAGCAGTTCTTC
13	.	TRBV19	.	TRBJ2-7	CASSIAPRYEQYF	TGTGCCAGTAGTATAGCCCCCCGATACGAGCAGTACTTC
15	.	TRBV27	few	TRBJ2-5	CASSFTGGIQETQYF	TGTGCCAGCAGTTTCACCGGGGGAATCCAAGAGACCCAGTACTTC
18	.	TRBV12-3/TRBV12-4	many	TRBJ1-2	CASSPGYLQGRNNYGYTF	TGTGCCAGCAGTCCCGGATACCTACAGGGTCGCAACAACTATGGCTACACCTTC
14	.	TRBV6-1	few	TRBJ1-1	CASSHGFLTAEAFF	TGTGCCAGCAGTCACGGTTTCCTTACGGCTGAAGCTTTCTTT
16	TRBD2	TRBV7-9	few	TRBJ2-5	CASSAKLAGARETQYF	TGTGCCAGCAGCGCGAAACTAGCGGGGGCGCGGGAGACCCAGTACTTC
13	TRBD1	TRBV19	.	TRBJ2-5	CASSIAGGETQYF	TGTGCCAGTAGTATAGCAGGGGGAGAGACCCAGTACTTC
15	.	TRBV6-5	.	TRBJ2-1	CASSYSWTDYNEQFF	TGTGCCAGCAGTTACTCTTGGACGGACTACAATGAGCAGTTCTTC
14	.	TRBV5-5	.	TRBJ1-2	CASSHTSPNYGYTF	TGTGCCAGCAGCCACACGTCGCCTAACTATGGCTACACCTTC
14	.	TRBV6-2/TRBV6-3	.	TRBJ2-5	CASSYPGSGETQYF	TGTGCCAGCAGTTACCCCGGATCGGGGGAGACCCAGTACTTC
17	.	TRBV12-3/TRBV12-4	many	TRBJ1-1	CASSFQLDYIENTEAFF	TGTGCCAGCAGTTTTCAATTAGACTACATCGAGAACACTGAAGCTTTCTTT
14	.	TRBV7-9	many	TRBJ2-2	CASSLAENTGELFF	TGTGCCAGCAGCTTAGCGGAGAACACCGGGGAGCTGTTTTTT
14	.	TRBV27	few	TRBJ1-2	CASSDLGGYYGYTF	TGTGCCAGCAGTGATCTGGGGGGGTACTATGGCTACACCTTC
15	.	TRBV4-3	.	TRBJ1-2	CASSQDAQGYYGYAF	TGCGCCAGCAGCCAAGATGCACAGGGATACTATGGCTACGCCTTC
14	TRBD1	TRBV2	.	TRBJ2-2	CASCPQGYTGELFF	TGTGCCAGCTGTCCACAGGGGTACACCGGGGAGCTGTTTTTT
13	.	TRBV7-8	many	TRBJ1-1	CASSWGANTEAFF	TGTGCCAGCAGCTGGGGGGCGAACACTGAAGCTTTCTTT
14	.	TRBV19	.	TRBJ1-5	CATEGQGLNQPQHF	TGTGCCACCGAGGGCCAGGGGCTCAATCAGCCCCAGCATTTT
14	.	TRBV24-1	.	TRBJ1-2	CATSDPGGAEGYTF	TGTGCCACCAGTGACCCCGGGGGGGCCGAAGGCTACACCTTC